Below, 16 T cell receptor beta chains from the same sample are listed, as sequenced in a study of regulatory T cells in long-lasting Graves disease. Libraries of TCR beta came from iRepertoire HTBI primers plus Arm-PCR of CDR3 regions. TCRdb recomputed calls from the multiplex PCR reads with MiXCR, one row per CDR3 protein. The table includes 400,000 to 500,000 distinct CDR3 sequences, more than 20% detected once. Noted time point: persistent/refractory GD, antithyroid drugs over 5 years with positive TRAb. There was RNA extracted from PBMCs, and the TCR library was made from it. The sample here was peripheral blood mononuclear cells (PBMCs), taken when the disease was refractory, from a patient treated with antithyroid drugs. These receptors all come from a female donor with Graves disease.

The genes are TRBV29-1 and TRBJ2-7; D possibly corresponds to TRBD1 (5 bases). Trimming took off 4 bases at V and 7 bases at J, with 8 bases between the two ends. Germline V gene lookup returns CDR1 SQVTM and CDR2 ANQGSEA. This CDR3 region has 10 residues. The CDR3 DNA is TGCAGCGTTGGACAGCGAGAGCAGTACTTC. Encoded protein: CSVGQREQYF.

This clonotype appeared many times. The chain recombines TRBV27 with TRBJ2-5; D is unresolved. Germline CDR1 MNHEY, CDR2 SMNVEV (reference sequence). This CDR3 contains 15 residues. The V gene lost 3 bases and the J gene lost 1 base, with 12 bases spanning the gap. CDR3 region: CASSFFRMGQETQYF. The CDR3 bases are TGTGCCAGCAGTTTCTTTAGGATGGGCCAAGAGACCCAGTACTTC.

This clonotype was observed many times. The J gene is TRBJ1-2, the V gene TRBV19; the D is unclear. Germline CDR1 reads LNHDA; CDR2 reads SQIVND (reference sequence). The CDR3 extends over 12 amino acids. V was clipped by 4 bases and J by 6 bases, with 9 bases between them. The DNA for the CDR3 is TGTGCCAGTAGTAGGATAGGACATGGCTACACCTTC. Amino acid sequence: CASSRIGHGYTF. The variable domain in full, completed from reference TRBV19 and TRBJ1-2, reads DGGITQSPKYLFRKEGQNVTLSCEQNLNHDAMYWYRQDPGQGLRLIYYSQIVNDFQKGDIAEGYSVSREKKESFPLTVTSAQKNPTAFYLCASSRIGHGYTFGSGTRLTVV.

The rearrangement joins TRBV14 to TRBJ1-6; the match to TRBD1 covers 10 bases. V trimming: 0 bases; J trimming: 0 bases; junction bases outside the gene matches: 5. This CDR3 contains 19 residues. CDR1 is SGHDN and CDR2 is FVKESK in the germline V gene. Written as DNA, the CDR3 is TGTGCCAGCAGCCAAGAACGGGACAGGGGAAGCTCCTATAATTCACCCCTCCACTTT. Amino acids: CASSQERDRGSSYNSPLHF.

The chain couples TRBV20-1 to TRBJ2-7, with 14 bases fitting TRBD2. Germline V gives CDR1 DFQATT, CDR2 SNEGSKA (reference sequence). This CDR3 has 17 amino acids. The V gene end was trimmed by 3 bases and the J gene end by 3 bases; junction bases not matched to a gene: 10. The CDR3 region is CSASGAGTSGSVYEQYF. The CDR3 bases are TGCAGTGCTAGTGGAGCCGGGACTAGCGGGAGCGTCTACGAGCAGTACTTC.

At least ten counts were recorded for this clonotype. The chain carries TRBV28 and TRBJ1-1, with no clear D. The CDR3 runs 12 residues. The V end was cut by 5 bases, the J end by 5 bases, with 9 bases between. Germline CDR1 and CDR2: MDHEN and SYDVKM. CDR3 loop: CASSGVRTEAFF. Written as DNA, the CDR3 is TGTGCCAGCAGTGGGGTTCGAACTGAAGCTTTCTTT.

The J gene is TRBJ2-7, the V gene TRBV29-1; 7 nucleotides match TRBD1. CDR1 is SQVTM and CDR2 is ANQGSEA in the germline V gene. Losses at the gene ends were 0 bases for V and 3 bases for J; bases not matched to a gene: 14. This CDR3 is 17 amino acids long. The CDR3 protein is CSVEEGQDLDEGYEQYF. Here the CDR3 DNA reads TGCAGCGTTGAAGAAGGACAGGACCTCGATGAAGGCTACGAGCAGTACTTC.

This clonotype was counted ten times or more. This chain joins TRBV29-1 and TRBJ2-6; TRBD2 agrees at 10 bases. CDR3 size: 15 residues. Germline CDR1 and CDR2: SQVTM and ANQGSEA. Trimming at V came to 6 bases and at J to 4 bases, leaving 6 bases not matched to a gene. Here the CDR3 reads CSVIAGGPGANVLTF. The CDR3 DNA is TGCAGCGTGATAGCGGGAGGCCCCGGGGCCAACGTCCTGACTTTC.

This clonotype has a count of ten or more. The chain employs TRBV24-1 and TRBJ1-1; D is undetermined. Germline assignment: CDR1 KGHDR and CDR2 SFDVKD. Trimming removed 7 bases at V and 6 bases at J, with 14 bases between. The CDR3 contains 13 residues. CDR3 amino acids: CATRGADRPEAFF. CDR3 DNA sequence: TGTGCCACCAGGGGCGCGGACCGCCCTGAAGCTTTCTTT.

As DNA, the CDR3 is TGTGCCAGCAGCCAGCGACAAGGCTCTGGGGCCAACGTCCTGACTTTC. Amino acids: CASSQRQGSGANVLTF. This chain links TRBV3-1 with TRBJ2-6; D is unresolved. The V gene lost 3 bases and the J gene lost 0 bases, with 9 bases spanning the gap. The CDR3 consists of 16 residues. Germline V gives CDR1 LGHDT, CDR2 YNNKEL (reference sequence).

This clonotype was observed many times. V gene TRBV15 combines with J gene TRBJ2-2, with TRBD2 matching over 7 bases. The CDR3 has 16 residues. J lost 0 bases, V lost 4 bases, and 5 bases had no gene match. Germline V CDR1 and CDR2: LNHNV, YYDKDF (reference sequence). CDR3 region: CATSISSGSNTGELFF. In DNA form, the CDR3 reads TGTGCCACCAGCATATCTAGCGGATCGAACACCGGGGAGCTGTTTTTT. The variable domain in full, with the rest retrieved from reference TRBV15 and TRBJ2-2, is DAMVIQNPRYQVTQFGKPVTLSCSQTLNHNVMYWYQQKSSQAPKLLFHYYDKDFNNEADTPDNFQSRRPNTSFCFLDIRSPGLGDTAMYLCATSISSGSNTGELFFGEGSRLTVL.

This clonotype appeared a few times. The genes are TRBV4-1 and TRBJ2-7; a possible D gene is TRBD2 (6 bases). There are 14 residues in the CDR3. V was pared by 1 base and J by 7 bases, with 14 bases between. Germline V lookup: CDR1 MGHRA, CDR2 YSYEKL. CDR3 in DNA: TGCGCCAGCAGCCAAGTCGGCGGGGCGGGGGAGCAGTACTTC. This encodes CASSQVGGAGEQYF.

On this clonotype itself: The final CDR3 position lacks the conserved phenylalanine or tryptophan, pointing to a likely read error. The V call is TRBV11-3, the J call TRBJ1-2, with 10 bases fitting TRBD1. The CDR3 runs to 13 residues. Germline-derived CDR1 and CDR2 are SGHNT and YENEEA. After removal of 3 bases from V and 8 bases from J, the junction contained 3 bases not matched to a gene. The CDR3 spells CASSLTGGEGYTL. CDR3 nucleotide sequence: TGTGCCAGCAGCTTGACAGGGGGCGAAGGCTACACCCTC.

This clonotype came up many times. V is TRBV13 and J is TRBJ1-2; D perhaps matches TRBD1 (5 bases). V was pared by 6 bases and J by 8 bases, with 13 bases between. Germline assignment: CDR1 PRHDT and CDR2 FYEKMQ (reference sequence). The CDR3 is made up of 12 amino acids. The chain's CDR3 is CASRGPGQGYTF. The CDR3 DNA reads TGTGCCAGCAGAGGCCCAGGGCAAGGCTACACCTTC. Full variable domain (rest looked up from reference TRBV13 and TRBJ1-2): AAGVIQSPRHLIKEKRETATLKCYPIPRHDTVYWYQQGPGQDPQFLISFYEKMQSDKGSIPDRFSAQQFSDYHSELNMSSLELGDSALYFCASRGPGQGYTFGSGTRLTVV.

This clonotype was seen at least ten times. J is TRBJ2-3 and V is TRBV28, with D possibly TRBD1 on 6 matching bases. CDR3 length: 17 amino acids. The ends were cut back, 3 bases at V and 2 bases at J, with 18 bases in the middle. Germline V CDR1 and CDR2: MDHEN, SYDVKM. CDR3 region: CASSFDYRASHTDTQYF. CDR3 bases: TGTGCCAGCAGTTTCGACTACAGGGCCAGTCACACAGATACGCAGTATTTT.

This clonotype was recorded many times. The chain carries TRBV28 and TRBJ1-1; no firm D call. Germline CDR1 is MDHEN and CDR2 is SYDVKM. V lost 8 bases and J lost 2, with 9 bases in between. The CDR3 covers 12 residues. In nucleotides, the CDR3 is TGTGCCAGCTGTGAGGGAAACACTGAAGCTTTCTTT. Protein product: CASCEGNTEAFF.